This T cell receptor (beta chain) emerged from a study of T cells in Graves' hyperthyroidism and ophthalmopathy. Across the whole study: The blood sample was taken at first diagnosis, before treatment began.

This clonotype was observed at least ten times. Using RNA transcripts as the source, TCR beta CDR3 regions were amplified. The study used the HTBI primer set for a first-round RT-PCR of the TCR CDR3. TCRdb redid the calling of the multiplex PCR reads with MiXCR, one entry per CDR3 protein. Among over 300,000 distinct CDR3 sequences, 11% to 15% were seen once, and the ten largest hold approximately 10%. This sequence originates from a woman aged 55-69 years with Graves' hyperthyroidism. The sample consisted of blood.

CDR3 in DNA: TGTGCCAGCTCACCACGGGACAGGGAGCCCCAGCATTTT. Protein sequence: CASSPRDREPQHF. The genes are TRBV18 and TRBJ1-5; 9 nucleotides match TRBD1. The junction had 0 bases not matched to a gene; V was cut back by 1 base and J by 8 bases. The CDR3 has 13 residues. Germline loops: CDR1 KGHSH, CDR2 LQKENI.